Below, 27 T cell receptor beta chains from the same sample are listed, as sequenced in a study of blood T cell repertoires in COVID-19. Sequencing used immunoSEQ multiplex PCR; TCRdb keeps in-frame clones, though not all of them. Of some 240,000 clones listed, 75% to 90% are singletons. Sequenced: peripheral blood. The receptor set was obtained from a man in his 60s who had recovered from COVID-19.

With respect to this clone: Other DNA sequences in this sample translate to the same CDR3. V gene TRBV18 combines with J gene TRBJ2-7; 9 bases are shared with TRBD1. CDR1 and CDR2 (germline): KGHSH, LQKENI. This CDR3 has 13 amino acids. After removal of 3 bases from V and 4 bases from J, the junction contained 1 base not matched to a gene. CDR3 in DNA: TGTGCCAGCTCACCTGGGACAGGGTACGAGCAGTACTTC. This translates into CASSPGTGYEQYF.

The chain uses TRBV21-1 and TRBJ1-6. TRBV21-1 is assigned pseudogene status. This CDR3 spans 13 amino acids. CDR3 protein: CASSKAENSPLHF. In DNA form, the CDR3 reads TGTGCCAGCAGCAAAGCGGAGAATTCACCCCTCCACTTT.

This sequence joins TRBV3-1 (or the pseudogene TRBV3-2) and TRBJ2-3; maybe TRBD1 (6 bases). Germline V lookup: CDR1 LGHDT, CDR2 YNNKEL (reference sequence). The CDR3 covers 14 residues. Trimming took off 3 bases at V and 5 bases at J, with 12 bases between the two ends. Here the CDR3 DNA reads TGTGCCAGCAGCCAGGCGACAGGAATAGATACGCAGTATTTT. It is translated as CASSQATGIDTQYF.

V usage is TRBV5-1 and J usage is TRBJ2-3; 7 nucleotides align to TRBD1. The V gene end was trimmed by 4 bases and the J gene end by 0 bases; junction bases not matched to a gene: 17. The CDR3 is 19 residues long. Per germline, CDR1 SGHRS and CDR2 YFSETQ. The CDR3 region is CASSQRIGGQATSTDTQYF. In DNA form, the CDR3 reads TGCGCCAGCAGCCAACGAATAGGCGGACAGGCTACTAGCACAGATACGCAGTATTTT.

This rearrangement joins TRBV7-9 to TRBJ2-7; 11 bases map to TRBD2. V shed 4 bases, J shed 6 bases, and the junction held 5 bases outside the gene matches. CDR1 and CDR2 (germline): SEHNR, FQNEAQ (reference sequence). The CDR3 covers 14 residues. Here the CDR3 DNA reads TGTGCCAGCAGCTCCCGACTAGCGGGGACCGAGCAGTACTTC. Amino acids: CASSSRLAGTEQYF.

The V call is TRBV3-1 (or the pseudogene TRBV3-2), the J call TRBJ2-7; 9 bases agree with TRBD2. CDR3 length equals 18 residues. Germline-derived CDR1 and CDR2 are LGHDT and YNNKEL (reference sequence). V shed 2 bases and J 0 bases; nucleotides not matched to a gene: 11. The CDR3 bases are TGTGCCAGCAGCCAAAGAAGACTAGCGGTGTCCCTCTCCTACGAGCAGTACTTC. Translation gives CASSQRRLAVSLSYEQYF.

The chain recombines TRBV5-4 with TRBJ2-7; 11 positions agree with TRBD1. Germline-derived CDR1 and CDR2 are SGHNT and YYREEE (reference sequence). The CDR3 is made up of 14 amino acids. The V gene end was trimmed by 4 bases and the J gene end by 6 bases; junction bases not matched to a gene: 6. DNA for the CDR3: TGTGCCAGCAGCCCGGACAGGGGGCTTTTCGAGCAGTACTTC. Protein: CASSPDRGLFEQYF.

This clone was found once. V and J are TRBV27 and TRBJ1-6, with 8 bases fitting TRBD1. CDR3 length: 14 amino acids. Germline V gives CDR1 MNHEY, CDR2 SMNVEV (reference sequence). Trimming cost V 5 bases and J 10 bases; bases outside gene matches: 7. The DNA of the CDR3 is TGTGCCAGCAGTCCTTGGACAGGGAGCTCACCCCTCCACTTT. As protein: CASSPWTGSSPLHF.

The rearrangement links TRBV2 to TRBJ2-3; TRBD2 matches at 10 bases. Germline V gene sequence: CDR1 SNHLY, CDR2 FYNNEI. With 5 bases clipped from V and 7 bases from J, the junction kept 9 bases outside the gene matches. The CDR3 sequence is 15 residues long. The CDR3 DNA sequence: TGTGCCAGCAGTTCCAGCGGGGGGGCCTCTCATACGCAGTATTTT. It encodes CASSSSGGASHTQYF.

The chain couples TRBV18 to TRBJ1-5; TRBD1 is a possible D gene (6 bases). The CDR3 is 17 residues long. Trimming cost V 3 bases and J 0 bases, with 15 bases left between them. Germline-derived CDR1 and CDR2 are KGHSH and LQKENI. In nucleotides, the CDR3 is TGTGCCAGCTCACCTGATTTTACAGGGAATAGCAATCAGCCCCAGCATTTT. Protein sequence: CASSPDFTGNSNQPQHF. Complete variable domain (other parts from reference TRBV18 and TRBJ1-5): NAGVMQNPRHLVRRRGQEARLRCSPMKGHSHVYWYRQLPEEGLKFMVYLQKENIIDESGMPKERFSAEFPKEGPSILRIQQVVRGDSAAYFCASSPDFTGNSNQPQHFGDGTRLSIL.

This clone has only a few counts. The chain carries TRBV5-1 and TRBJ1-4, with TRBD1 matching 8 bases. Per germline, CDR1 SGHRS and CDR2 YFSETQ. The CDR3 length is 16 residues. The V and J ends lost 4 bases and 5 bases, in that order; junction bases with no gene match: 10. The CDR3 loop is CASSPGTGQRNEKLFF. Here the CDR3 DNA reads TGCGCCAGCAGCCCGGGGACAGGTCAGCGGAATGAAAAACTGTTTTTT.

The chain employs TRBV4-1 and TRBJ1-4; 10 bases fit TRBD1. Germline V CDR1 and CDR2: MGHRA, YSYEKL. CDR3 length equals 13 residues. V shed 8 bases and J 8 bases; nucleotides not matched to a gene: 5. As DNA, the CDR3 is TGCGCCAGCGCCCGGACAGGGGGAGAAAAACTGTTTTTT. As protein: CASARTGGEKLFF.

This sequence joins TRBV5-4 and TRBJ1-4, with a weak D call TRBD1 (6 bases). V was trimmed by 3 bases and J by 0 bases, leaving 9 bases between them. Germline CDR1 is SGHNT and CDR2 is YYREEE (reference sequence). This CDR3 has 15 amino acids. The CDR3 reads CASSSDSSTNEKLFF. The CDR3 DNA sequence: TGTGCCAGCAGCTCGGACAGCTCAACTAATGAAAAACTGTTTTTT.

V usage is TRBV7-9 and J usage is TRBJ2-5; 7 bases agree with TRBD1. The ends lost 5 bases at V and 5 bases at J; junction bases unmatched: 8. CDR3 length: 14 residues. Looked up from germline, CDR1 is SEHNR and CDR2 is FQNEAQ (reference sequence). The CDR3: CASSVRQGRETQYF. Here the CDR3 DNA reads TGTGCCAGCAGCGTTCGACAGGGCCGGGAGACCCAGTACTTC.

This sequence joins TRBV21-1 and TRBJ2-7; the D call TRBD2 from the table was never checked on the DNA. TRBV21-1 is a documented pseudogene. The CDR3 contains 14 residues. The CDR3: CASSKVGGSYEQYV. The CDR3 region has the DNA TGTGCCAGCAGCAAAGTAGGCGGCTCCTACGAGCAGTACGTC.

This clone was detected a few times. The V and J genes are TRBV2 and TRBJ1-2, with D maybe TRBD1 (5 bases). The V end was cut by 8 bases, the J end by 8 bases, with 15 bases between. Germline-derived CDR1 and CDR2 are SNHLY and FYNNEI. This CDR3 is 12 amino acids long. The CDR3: CASLEGISGYTF. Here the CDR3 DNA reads TGTGCCAGCCTGGAGGGGATTTCGGGCTACACCTTC.

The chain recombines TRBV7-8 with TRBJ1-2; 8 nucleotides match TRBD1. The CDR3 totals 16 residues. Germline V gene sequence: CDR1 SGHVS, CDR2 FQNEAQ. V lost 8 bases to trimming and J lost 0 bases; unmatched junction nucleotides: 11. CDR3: CASLGTGTGANYGYTF. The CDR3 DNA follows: TGTGCCAGCCTCGGTACCGGGACAGGTGCTAACTATGGCTACACCTTC.

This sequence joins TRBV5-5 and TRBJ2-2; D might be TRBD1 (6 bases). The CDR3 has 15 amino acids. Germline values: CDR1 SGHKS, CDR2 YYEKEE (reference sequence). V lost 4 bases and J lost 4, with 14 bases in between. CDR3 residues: CASSTYRDLTGELFF. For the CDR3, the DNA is TGTGCCAGCAGCACATACAGGGACCTCACCGGGGAGCTGTTTTTT.

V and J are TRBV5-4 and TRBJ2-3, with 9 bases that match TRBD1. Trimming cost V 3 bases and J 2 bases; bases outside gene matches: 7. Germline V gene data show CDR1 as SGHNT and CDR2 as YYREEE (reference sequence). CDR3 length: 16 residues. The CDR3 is CASSYSGQGFTDTQYF. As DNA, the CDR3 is TGTGCCAGCAGCTACTCAGGACAGGGGTTCACAGATACGCAGTATTTT. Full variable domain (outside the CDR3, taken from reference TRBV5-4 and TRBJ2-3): ETGVTQSPTHLIKTRGQQVTLRCSSQSGHNTVSWYQQALGQGPQFIFQYYREEENGRGNFPPRFSGLQFPNYSSELNVNALELDDSALYLCASSYSGQGFTDTQYFGPGTRLTVL.

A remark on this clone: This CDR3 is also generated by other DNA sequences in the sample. In DNA, the CDR3 is TGTGCCAGCAGAGGACTAGCGGGGGGCTACAATGAGCAGTTCTTC. Encoded protein: CASRGLAGGYNEQFF. The V gene is TRBV6-5, the J gene TRBJ2-1, with 14 bases identical to TRBD2. This CDR3 has 15 amino acids. The germline V gene has CDR1 MNHEY and CDR2 SVGAGI. The J segment lost 3 bases and the V segment lost 6 bases, leaving 1 base of the junction unmatched.

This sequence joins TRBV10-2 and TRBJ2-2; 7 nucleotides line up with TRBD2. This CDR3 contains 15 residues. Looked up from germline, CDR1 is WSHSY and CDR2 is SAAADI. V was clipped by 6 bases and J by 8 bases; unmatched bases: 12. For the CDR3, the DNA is TGCGCCAGCAGCCGAGGACTAGAGGGGAGGGGGGAGCTGTTTTTT. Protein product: CASSRGLEGRGELFF.

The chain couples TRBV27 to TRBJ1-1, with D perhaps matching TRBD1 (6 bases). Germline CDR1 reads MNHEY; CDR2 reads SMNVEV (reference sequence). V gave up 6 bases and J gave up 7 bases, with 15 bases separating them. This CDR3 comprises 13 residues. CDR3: CASRREQGIEAFF. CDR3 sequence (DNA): TGTGCCAGCAGAAGAGAACAGGGAATTGAAGCTTTCTTT.

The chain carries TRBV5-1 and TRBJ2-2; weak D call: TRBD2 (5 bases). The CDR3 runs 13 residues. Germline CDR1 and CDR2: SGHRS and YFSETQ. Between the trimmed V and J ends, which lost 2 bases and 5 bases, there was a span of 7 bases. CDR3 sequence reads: CASSLWETGELFF. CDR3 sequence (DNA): TGCGCCAGCAGCTTATGGGAGACCGGGGAGCTGTTTTTT.

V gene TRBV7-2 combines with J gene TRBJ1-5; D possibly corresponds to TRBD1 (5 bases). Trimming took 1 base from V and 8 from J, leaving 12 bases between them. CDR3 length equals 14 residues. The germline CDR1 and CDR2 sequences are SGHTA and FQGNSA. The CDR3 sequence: CASSLGGRREPQHF. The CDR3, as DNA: TGTGCCAGCAGCTTAGGGGGCAGAAGAGAGCCCCAGCATTTT.

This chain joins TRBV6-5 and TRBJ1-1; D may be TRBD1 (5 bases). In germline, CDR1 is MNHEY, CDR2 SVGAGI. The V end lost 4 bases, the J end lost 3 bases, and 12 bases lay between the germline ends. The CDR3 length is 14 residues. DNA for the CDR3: TGTGCCAGCAGTTGGTTGGGGGGGGACACTGAAGCTTTCTTT. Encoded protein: CASSWLGGDTEAFF.

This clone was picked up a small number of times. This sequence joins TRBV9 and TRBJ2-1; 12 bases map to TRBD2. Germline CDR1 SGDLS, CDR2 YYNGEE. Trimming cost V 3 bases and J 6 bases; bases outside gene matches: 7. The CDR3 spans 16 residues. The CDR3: CASSAAGLAGINEQFF. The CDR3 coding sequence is TGTGCCAGCAGCGCTGCCGGACTAGCGGGGATCAATGAGCAGTTCTTC.

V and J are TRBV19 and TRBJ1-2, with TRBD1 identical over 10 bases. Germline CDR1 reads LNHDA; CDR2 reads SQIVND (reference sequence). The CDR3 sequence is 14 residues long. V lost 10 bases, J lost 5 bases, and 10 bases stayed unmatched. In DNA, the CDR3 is TGTGCCACCTTAAGCCGGGACAGGGGATATGGCTACACCTTC. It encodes CATLSRDRGYGYTF.